Here is one TCR beta chain with its context. Its specificity is not known. The sample is drawn from a study of cytomegalovirus exposure and HLA in healthy donors. Study-wide points: TCR clusters originating in the first cohort tended to co-occur in the roughly 120 validation repertoires, according to a later analysis.

Using immunoSEQ multiplex PCR, the repertoire was profiled, and TCRdb retains in-frame clones only, with some absent. The table lists fewer than 250,000 clones, 85% to 90% of them singletons. CDR1 is LGHNA, CDR2 YNFKEQ, per germline. The CDR3 covers 13 residues. V shed 4 bases and J shed 5 bases, with 9 bases lying between them. The rearrangement uses TRBV4-2 and TRBJ1-5, with D uncertain. Sequenced input: PBMCs. The sequence was collected from a man aged 18 to 35 in good health and CMV-seronegative. CDR3 sequence reads: CASSPLEDQPQHF. CDR3 sequence (DNA): TGTGCCAGCAGCCCCTTAGAGGATCAGCCCCAGCATTTT.